Here is one T cell receptor beta chain with its context. What it binds is not known. PCR amplification relied on 60 Vbeta primers (plus 13 Jbeta primers). The data were produced by immunoSEQ multiplex PCR, yet TCRdb's version contains in-frame clones alone and is incomplete. The sample table sets out some 150,000 clones. This record comes from a study of cytomegalovirus exposure and HLA in healthy donors. General study results and limits: Association with HLA alleles at 0.05 false discovery rate was found for some 18,000 TCR beta sequences in a later analysis.

This TCR was recovered from a young woman in good health and CMV-seropositive. Sequenced input: PBMCs.

The CDR3 here is CASSEANLAAFF. CDR3 DNA sequence: TGTGCCAGCAGTGAAGCGAATCTAGCGGCGTTCTTC. The chain combines TRBV2 with TRBJ2-1; 7 nucleotides agree with TRBD2. The ends lost 0 bases at V and 15 bases at J; junction bases unmatched: 5. The V gene's germline CDR1 is SNHLY and CDR2 FYNNEI. The CDR3 runs 12 residues. The variable domain in full, completed from reference TRBV2 and TRBJ2-1, reads EPEVTQTPSHQVTQMGQEVILRCVPISNHLYFYWYRQILGQKVEFLVSFYNNEISEKSEIFDDQFSVERPDGSNFTLKIRSTKLEDSAMYFCASSEANLAAFFGPGTRLTVL.